The rows below give T cell receptor beta chains drawn from one sample of a study of neurological immune-mediated disorders. TCRdb passed the 5' RACE reads through MiXCR, listing each CDR3 protein once. Of around 53,000 distinct CDR3 sequences in the sample, approximately 4.4% were seen once. Sequencing used PBMCs. Receptor source: a man between 50 and 59 years old with multiple sclerosis. The CDR3 runs from the conserved cysteine through the conserved F or W. D genes are given only for firm matches. Only some rows state a clone size, as once, few, many or a class for expanded clones.

v_gene	d_gene	abundance	j_gene	CDR3nt	CDR3aa
TRBV27	.	.	TRBJ2-2	TGTGCCAGCAGTCCGTCCTCCCCTCTCAAGGGTGGAAGGCTGTTTTTT	CASSPSSPLKGGRLFF
TRBV12-3/TRBV12-4	TRBD1	many	TRBJ2-1	TGTGCCAGCAGTTTGGGACAGATATACAATGAGCAGTTCTTC	CASSLGQIYNEQFF
TRBV16	.	few	TRBJ2-7	TGTGCCAGCAGCGAAACTACAGGGTTTTTCGAGCAGTACTTC	CASSETTGFFEQYF
TRBV28	TRBD1	.	TRBJ2-7	TGTGCCAGCAGTTTATCCGGGACAGGGGGGGAAGAGCAGTACTTC	CASSLSGTGGEEQYF
TRBV27	TRBD2	many	TRBJ2-3	TGTGCCAGCAGTTTACAGCGGGGTCACCAGTATTTT	CASSLQRGHQYF
TRBV27	TRBD2	many	TRBJ2-7	TGTGCCAGCAGTGGACTAGCGGGGGCCTACGAGCAGTACTTC	CASSGLAGAYEQYF
TRBV5-1	.	many	TRBJ2-3	TGCGCCAGCAGCTTTTCCGACAGCACAGATACGCAGTATTTT	CASSFSDSTDTQYF
TRBV15	TRBD1	many	TRBJ2-4	TGTGCCACCAGCAGGGAACAGGGGGCCAAAAACATTCAGTACTTC	CATSREQGAKNIQYF
TRBV5-1	.	.	TRBJ2-3	TGCGCCAGCAGCTTGTACCAGGGAAGCACAGATACGCAGTATTTT	CASSLYQGSTDTQYF
TRBV5-5	.	many	TRBJ2-1	TGTGCCAGCAGCTTGGCGGGGTCCAGCTACAATGAGCAGTTCTTC	CASSLAGSSYNEQFF
TRBV20-1	.	many	TRBJ2-3	TGCAGTGCTAATTGGGGAGCAGATACGCAGTATTTT	CSANWGADTQYF
TRBV12-3/TRBV12-4	.	many	TRBJ1-5	TGTGCCAGCAGTTTTACTCTTAGCAATCAGCCCCAGCATTTT	CASSFTLSNQPQHF
TRBV10-3	TRBD2	many	TRBJ2-1	TGTGCCATCGGAGCGGGAGGGCTAGGATACAATGAGCAGTTCTTC	CAIGAGGLGYNEQFF
TRBV7-9	.	many	TRBJ1-3	TGTGCCAGCAGCTTAGTCCAGGAAGCCATATATTTT	CASSLVQEAIYF
TRBV7-9	.	many	TRBJ2-7	TGTGCCACTCAGGATGCGGGGGCGGGACCCCCCTACGAGCAGTACTTC	CATQDAGAGPPYEQYF
TRBV24-1	.	many	TRBJ2-5	TGTGCCACCAGTGATTTCGGCCCACGAGAGACCCAGTACTTC	CATSDFGPRETQYF
TRBV10-3	.	many	TRBJ1-1	TGTGCCACCAACAGTGAGTGGGGGATGAACACTGAAGCTTTCTTT	CATNSEWGMNTEAFF
TRBV5-1	.	few	TRBJ2-1	TGCGCCAGCAGCTTCGATGAGGGAGGTGAGCAGTTCTTC	CASSFDEGGEQFF
TRBV5-6	.	.	TRBJ1-1	TGTGCCAGCAGCCCTCAGGTAGGGGACACTGAAGCTTTCTTT	CASSPQVGDTEAFF
TRBV12-3/TRBV12-4	.	many	TRBJ2-7	TGTGCCAGCAGTGAAGAACTGGAGAAATACTACGAGCAGTACTTC	CASSEELEKYYEQYF
TRBV7-6	TRBD2	few	TRBJ2-1	TGTGCCAGCAGCTTAGGTGCTAGCGGGAGCTCTAATGAGCAGTTCTTC	CASSLGASGSSNEQFF
TRBV12-3/TRBV12-4	TRBD2	many	TRBJ2-1	TGTGCCAGCAGTCGGACTAGCCGAAGTGAGTTCTTC	CASSRTSRSEFF
TRBV12-3/TRBV12-4	TRBD2	many	TRBJ2-5	TGTGCCAGCAGTACTAGCGGGAGGGAGACCCAGTACTTC	CASSTSGRETQYF
TRBV10-3	.	many	TRBJ2-7	TGTGCCATCAGTGACCTAGGGAGCTTGTACGAGCAGTACTTC	CAISDLGSLYEQYF
TRBV28	TRBD1	many	TRBJ1-2	TGTGCCAGCAGTTTTCCTACTGGACAGGGAGGTGGCTACACCTTC	CASSFPTGQGGGYTF
TRBV3-1	.	few	TRBJ1-2	TGTGCCAGCAGTGCCGGAGAGGCTAACTATGGCTACACCTTC	CASSAGEANYGYTF
TRBV15	.	many	TRBJ2-1	TGTGCCACCAGCAGAGATCCCTCCCACAATGAGCAGTTCTTC	CATSRDPSHNEQFF